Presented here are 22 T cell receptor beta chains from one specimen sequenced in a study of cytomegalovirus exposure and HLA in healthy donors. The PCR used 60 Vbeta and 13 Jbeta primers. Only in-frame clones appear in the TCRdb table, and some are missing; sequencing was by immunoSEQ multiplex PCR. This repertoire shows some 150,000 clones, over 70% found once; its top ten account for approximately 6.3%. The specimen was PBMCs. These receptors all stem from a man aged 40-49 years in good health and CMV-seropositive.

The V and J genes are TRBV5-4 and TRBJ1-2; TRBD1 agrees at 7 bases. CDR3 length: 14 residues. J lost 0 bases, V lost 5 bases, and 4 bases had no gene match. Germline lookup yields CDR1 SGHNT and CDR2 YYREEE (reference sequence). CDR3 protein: CASRMGTANYGYTF. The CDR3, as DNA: TGTGCCAGCAGGATGGGGACAGCTAACTATGGCTACACCTTC.

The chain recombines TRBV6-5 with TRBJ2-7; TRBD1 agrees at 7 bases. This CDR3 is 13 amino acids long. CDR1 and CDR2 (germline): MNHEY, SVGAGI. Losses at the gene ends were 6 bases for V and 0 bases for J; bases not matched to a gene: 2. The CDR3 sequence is CASRRDSSYEQYF. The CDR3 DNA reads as TGTGCCAGCAGACGGGACAGCTCCTACGAGCAGTACTTC.

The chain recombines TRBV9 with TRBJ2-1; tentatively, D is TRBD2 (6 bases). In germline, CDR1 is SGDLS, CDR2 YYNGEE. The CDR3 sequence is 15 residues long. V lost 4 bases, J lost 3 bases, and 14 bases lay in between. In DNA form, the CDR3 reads TGTGCCAGCAGCCCCCGGGACTCGAACTACAATGAGCAGTTCTTC. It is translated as CASSPRDSNYNEQFF.

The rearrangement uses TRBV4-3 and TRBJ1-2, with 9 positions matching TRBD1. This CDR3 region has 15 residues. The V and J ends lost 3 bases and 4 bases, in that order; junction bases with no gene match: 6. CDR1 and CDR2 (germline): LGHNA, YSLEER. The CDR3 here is CASSQFRDRAYGYTF. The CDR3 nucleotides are TGCGCCAGCAGCCAGTTCCGGGACAGGGCCTATGGCTACACCTTC.

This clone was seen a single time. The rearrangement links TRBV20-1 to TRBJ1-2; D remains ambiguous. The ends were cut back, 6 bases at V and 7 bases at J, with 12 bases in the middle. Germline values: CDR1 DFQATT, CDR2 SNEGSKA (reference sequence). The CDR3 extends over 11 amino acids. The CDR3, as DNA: TGCAGTGCCAGGCTTAGCGGTGGCTACACCTTC. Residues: CSARLSGGYTF.

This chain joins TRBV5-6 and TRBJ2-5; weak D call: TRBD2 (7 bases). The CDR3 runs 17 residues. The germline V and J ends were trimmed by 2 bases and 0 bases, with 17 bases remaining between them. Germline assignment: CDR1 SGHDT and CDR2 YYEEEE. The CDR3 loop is CASSLDPRGGYQETQYF. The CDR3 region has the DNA TGTGCCAGCAGCTTAGACCCAAGGGGGGGGTACCAAGAGACCCAGTACTTC.

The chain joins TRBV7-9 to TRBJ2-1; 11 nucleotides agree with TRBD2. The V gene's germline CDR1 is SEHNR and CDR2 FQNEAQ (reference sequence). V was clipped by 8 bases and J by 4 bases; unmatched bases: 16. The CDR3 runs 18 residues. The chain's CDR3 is CASGVRGGGTSGYNEQFF. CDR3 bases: TGTGCCAGCGGCGTCAGGGGCGGGGGGACTAGCGGTTACAATGAGCAGTTCTTC.

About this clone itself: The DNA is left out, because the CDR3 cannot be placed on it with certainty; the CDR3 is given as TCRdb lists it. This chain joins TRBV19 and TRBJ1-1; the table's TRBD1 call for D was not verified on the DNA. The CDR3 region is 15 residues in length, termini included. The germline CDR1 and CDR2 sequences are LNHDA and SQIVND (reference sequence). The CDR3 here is CASSRWGQGNTETFF.

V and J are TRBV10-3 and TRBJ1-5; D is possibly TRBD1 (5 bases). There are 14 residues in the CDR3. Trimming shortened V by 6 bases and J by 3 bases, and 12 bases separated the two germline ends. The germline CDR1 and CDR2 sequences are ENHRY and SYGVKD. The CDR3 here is CAIRTDGPNQPQHF. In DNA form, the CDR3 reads TGTGCCATCAGGACAGATGGGCCCAATCAGCCCCAGCATTTT.

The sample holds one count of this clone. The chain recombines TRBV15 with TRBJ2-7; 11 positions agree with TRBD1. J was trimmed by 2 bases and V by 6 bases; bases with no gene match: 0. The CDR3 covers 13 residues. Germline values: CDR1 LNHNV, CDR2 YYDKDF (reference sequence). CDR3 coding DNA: TGTGCCACCAGGGGACAGGGGGCCTACGAGCAGTACTTC. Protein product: CATRGQGAYEQYF. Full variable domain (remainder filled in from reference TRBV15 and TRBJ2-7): DAMVIQNPRYQVTQFGKPVTLSCSQTLNHNVMYWYQQKSSQAPKLLFHYYDKDFNNEADTPDNFQSRRPNTSFCFLDIRSPGLGDTAMYLCATRGQGAYEQYFGPGTRLTVT.

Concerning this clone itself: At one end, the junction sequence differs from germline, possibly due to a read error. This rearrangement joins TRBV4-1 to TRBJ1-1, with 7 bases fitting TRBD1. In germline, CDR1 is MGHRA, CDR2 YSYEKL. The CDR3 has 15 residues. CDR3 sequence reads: CASSEDTGVNTEAFF. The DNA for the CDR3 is TGCGCCAGCAGCGAAGACACAGGGGTTAACACTGAAGCTTTCTTT.

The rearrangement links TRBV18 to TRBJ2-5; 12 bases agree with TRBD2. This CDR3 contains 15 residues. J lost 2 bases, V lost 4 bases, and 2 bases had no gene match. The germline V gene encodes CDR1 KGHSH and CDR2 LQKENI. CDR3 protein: CASSRLAGVQETQYF. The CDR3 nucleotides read TGTGCCAGCTCACGACTAGCGGGGGTTCAAGAGACCCAGTACTTC. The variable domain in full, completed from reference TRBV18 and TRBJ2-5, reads NAGVMQNPRHLVRRRGQEARLRCSPMKGHSHVYWYRQLPEEGLKFMVYLQKENIIDESGMPKERFSAEFPKEGPSILRIQQVVRGDSAAYFCASSRLAGVQETQYFGPGTRLLVL.

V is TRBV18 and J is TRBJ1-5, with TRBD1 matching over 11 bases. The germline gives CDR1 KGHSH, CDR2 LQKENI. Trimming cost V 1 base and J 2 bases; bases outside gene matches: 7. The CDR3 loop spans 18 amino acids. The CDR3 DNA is TGTGCCAGCTCACCACGGGGGACAGGGGGTATAGGCAATCAGCCCCAGCATTTT. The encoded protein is CASSPRGTGGIGNQPQHF.

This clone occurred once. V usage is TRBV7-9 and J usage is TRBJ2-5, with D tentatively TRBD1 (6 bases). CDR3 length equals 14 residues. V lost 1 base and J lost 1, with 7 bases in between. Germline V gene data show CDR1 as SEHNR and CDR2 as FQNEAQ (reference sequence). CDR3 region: CASSLDRVQETQYF. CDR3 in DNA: TGTGCCAGCAGCTTAGACAGGGTCCAAGAGACCCAGTACTTC.

The chain's CDR3 is CASSRLSGVGEQYF. CDR3 DNA sequence: TGTGCCAGCAGCCGTTTATCGGGGGTTGGCGAGCAGTACTTC. This chain connects TRBV6-1 to TRBJ2-5, with D perhaps TRBD2 (6 bases). The J call is doubtful: the DNA matches TRBJ2-7 better. CDR3 length: 14 amino acids. CDR1 and CDR2 from the germline V gene are MNHNS and SASEGT.

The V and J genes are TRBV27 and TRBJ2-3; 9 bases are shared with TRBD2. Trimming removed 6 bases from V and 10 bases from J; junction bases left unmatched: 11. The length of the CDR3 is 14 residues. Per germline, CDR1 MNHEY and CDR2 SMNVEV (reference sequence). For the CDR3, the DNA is TGTGCCAGCAGGGGACTAGCCCTGACATCGGCGCAGTATTTT. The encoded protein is CASRGLALTSAQYF.

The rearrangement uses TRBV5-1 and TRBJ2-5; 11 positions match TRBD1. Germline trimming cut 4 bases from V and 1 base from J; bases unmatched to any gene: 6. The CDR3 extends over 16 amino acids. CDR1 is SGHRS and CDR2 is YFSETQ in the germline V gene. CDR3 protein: CASSPGQGASQETQYF. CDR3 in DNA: TGCGCCAGCAGCCCTGGACAGGGGGCCTCCCAAGAGACCCAGTACTTC.

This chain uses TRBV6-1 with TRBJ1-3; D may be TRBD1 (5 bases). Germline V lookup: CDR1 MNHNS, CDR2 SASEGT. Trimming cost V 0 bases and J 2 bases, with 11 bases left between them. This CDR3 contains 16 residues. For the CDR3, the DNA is TGTGCCAGCAGTGAAGCTCAGGGAAGGGCTGGAAACACCATATATTTT. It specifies CASSEAQGRAGNTIYF.

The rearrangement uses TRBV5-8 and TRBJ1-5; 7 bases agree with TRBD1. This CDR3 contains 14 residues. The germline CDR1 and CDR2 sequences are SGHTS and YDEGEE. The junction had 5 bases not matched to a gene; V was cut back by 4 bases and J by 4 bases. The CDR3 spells CASSTSTGNQPQHF. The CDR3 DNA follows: TGTGCCAGCAGCACCTCGACAGGGAATCAGCCCCAGCATTTT.

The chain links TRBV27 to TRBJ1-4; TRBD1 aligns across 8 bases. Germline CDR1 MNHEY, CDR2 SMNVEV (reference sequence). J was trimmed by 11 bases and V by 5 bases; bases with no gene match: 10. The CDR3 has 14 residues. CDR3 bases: TGTGCCAGCAGTACCGGACAGGGAAGAGAGAAACTGTTTTTT. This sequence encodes CASSTGQGREKLFF. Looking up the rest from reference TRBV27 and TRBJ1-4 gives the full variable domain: EAQVTQNPRYLITVTGKKLTVTCSQNMNHEYMSWYRQDPGLGLRQIYYSMNVEVTDKGDVPEGYKVSRKEKRNFPLILESPSPNQTSLYFCASSTGQGREKLFFGSGTQLSVL.

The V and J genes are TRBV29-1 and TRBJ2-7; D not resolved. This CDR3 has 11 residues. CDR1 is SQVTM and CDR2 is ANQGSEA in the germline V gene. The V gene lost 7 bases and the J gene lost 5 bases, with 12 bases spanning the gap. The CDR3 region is CSARIVNEQYF. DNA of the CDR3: TGCAGCGCCAGAATTGTGAACGAGCAGTACTTC.

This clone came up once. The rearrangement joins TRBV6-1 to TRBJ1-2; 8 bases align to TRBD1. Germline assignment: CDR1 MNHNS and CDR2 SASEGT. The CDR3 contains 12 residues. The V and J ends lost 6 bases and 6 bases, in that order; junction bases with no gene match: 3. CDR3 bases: TGTGCCAGCAGGGGACAGGCTCATGGCTACACCTTC. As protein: CASRGQAHGYTF.